Presented here are 10 T cell receptor beta chains from one specimen sequenced in a study of T cell repertoires in cytomegalovirus infection. TCRdb called the reads again in MiXCR, with one record for every CDR3 protein. The sample includes approximately 150,000 distinct CDR3 sequences, 5.5% to 7% of them seen just once. Sequencing used PBMCs. The receptors derive from a human donor in good health (CMV status not recorded). Some clones in this sample may be carry-over from other donors' samples.

This clonotype has ten or more counts. V and J are TRBV11-2 and TRBJ2-7; TRBD2 matches 12 bases. Germline lookup yields CDR1 SGHAT and CDR2 FQNNGV. V trimming: 6 bases; J trimming: 2 bases; junction bases outside the gene matches: 5. The CDR3 is 15 residues long. CDR3: CASSDGLAGTYEQYF. In DNA form, the CDR3 reads TGTGCCAGCAGTGATGGACTAGCGGGGACCTACGAGCAGTACTTC.

This clonotype appeared many times. The CDR3 DNA sequence: TGTGCCAGTGGACGGACAGGGGCCACAGATACGCAGTATTTT. Protein: CASGRTGATDTQYF. The chain employs TRBV19 and TRBJ2-3; 9 nucleotides agree with TRBD1. J gave up 2 bases and V 8 bases, and 5 bases lay outside the gene matches. In germline, CDR1 is LNHDA, CDR2 SQIVND (reference sequence). CDR3 size: 14 residues.

This clonotype came up many times. The chain joins TRBV10-3 to TRBJ2-3, with D unclear. CDR3 length equals 13 residues. Germline CDR1 is ENHRY and CDR2 is SYGVKD. V was pared by 6 bases and J by 2 bases, with 9 bases between. CDR3 nucleotides: TGTGCCATCAGATTAGGCATCACAGATACGCAGTATTTT. This encodes CAIRLGITDTQYF.

Ten or more counts support this clonotype. This chain joins TRBV12-3 or TRBV12-4 and TRBJ2-7; D unclear. This CDR3 has 14 amino acids. Trimming took 5 bases from V and 7 from J, leaving 18 bases between them. Here the CDR3 reads CASSLVGNVGEQYF. CDR3 coding DNA: TGTGCCAGCAGTCTGGTGGGGAACGTCGGGGAGCAGTACTTC.

Ten or more counts support this clonotype. The chain employs TRBV7-8 and TRBJ2-1, with D maybe TRBD1 (6 bases). This CDR3 has 15 residues. Germline V lookup: CDR1 SGHVS, CDR2 FQNEAQ. Between the trimmed V and J ends, which lost 7 bases and 2 bases, there was a span of 15 bases. The CDR3 loop reads CASKPTQGTYNEQFF. In DNA form, the CDR3 reads TGTGCCAGCAAACCGACGCAGGGGACCTACAATGAGCAGTTCTTC.

This clonotype was seen at least ten times. This chain joins TRBV11-2 and TRBJ2-2, with 12 bases matching TRBD2. This CDR3 spans 15 amino acids. Trimming cost V 5 bases and J 9 bases; bases outside gene matches: 7. Germline values: CDR1 SGHAT, CDR2 FQNNGV. CDR3 region: CASSAIGLAGRELFF. The CDR3 DNA follows: TGTGCCAGCAGCGCGATCGGACTAGCGGGGAGGGAGCTGTTTTTT.

This clonotype was seen at least ten times. The V gene is TRBV6-2 or TRBV6-3, the J gene TRBJ2-7, with D uncertain. This CDR3 has 16 residues. Deletions cut 4 bases from V and 2 bases from J, with 18 bases between. Germline loops: CDR1 MNHEY, CDR2 SVGEGT. The CDR3 loop reads CASSSNPRRLPYEQYF. The CDR3 DNA reads as TGTGCCAGCAGTTCCAATCCTCGGCGGCTACCCTACGAGCAGTACTTC.

As concerns this clonotype: A much larger clone differs from this one at a single base, so this may be a read error. This chain uses TRBV7-3 with TRBJ2-2; 8 nucleotides align to TRBD2. Germline loops: CDR1 SGHTA, CDR2 FQGTGA. The length of the CDR3 is 15 residues. The chain's CDR3 is CASSLTGGHSGELFF. Written as DNA, the CDR3 is TGTGCCAGCAGCCTAACGGGGGGGCACTCCGGGGAGCTGTTTTTT.

In its sample, this clonotype was seen a few times. The rearrangement links TRBV7-9 to TRBJ2-6, with 7 nucleotides matching TRBD1. This CDR3 is built from 17 residues. Germline-derived CDR1 and CDR2 are SEHNR and FQNEAQ (reference sequence). Unmatched junction bases numbered 12, after V lost 7 bases and J lost 3 bases. The CDR3 loop is CASTNNKNRGGANVLTF. The CDR3 nucleotides read TGTGCCAGCACCAACAACAAGAACAGGGGTGGGGCCAACGTCCTGACTTTC.

This clonotype has a count of ten or more. J is TRBJ1-3 and V is TRBV7-2, with D possibly TRBD1 on 5 matching bases. The germline V gene has CDR1 SGHTA and CDR2 FQGNSA. The CDR3 is 18 amino acids. The germline V and J ends were trimmed by 5 bases and 0 bases, with 20 bases remaining between them. The DNA of the CDR3 is TGTGCCAGCAGCGCCGGACGCAGGGCGACGTACTCTGGAAACACCATATATTTT. Encoded protein: CASSAGRRATYSGNTIYF.